This entry describes one T cell receptor (beta chain). As yet, its antigen is unknown. The sample comes from a study of T cell responses to AZD1222 COVID-19 vaccine. Whole-study findings and limits: Nearly half of spike-specific TCRs reportedly go after variant regions that carry no mutations. Spike-specific TCR depth and breadth grew after two AZD1222 doses.

Whether given at about 4 or about 12 weeks, second doses were pooled. Trimming shortened V by 2 bases and J by 5 bases, and 7 bases separated the two germline ends. Germline values: CDR1 MNHEY, CDR2 SVGEGT. The CDR3 has 13 residues. Sequenced by immunoSEQ multiplex PCR; TCRdb stores in-frame clones only, minus some. This table holds approximately 150,000 clones, approximately 91% found once. V gene TRBV6-2 or TRBV6-3 combines with J gene TRBJ2-1; no clear D gene. This sequence originates from an adult who received the AZD1222 COVID-19 vaccine. This specimen was peripheral blood, taken 28 days after the second AZD1222 dose. CDR3 region: CASSYGSNNEQFF. The DNA for the CDR3 is TGTGCCAGCAGTTACGGTTCCAACAATGAGCAGTTCTTC.